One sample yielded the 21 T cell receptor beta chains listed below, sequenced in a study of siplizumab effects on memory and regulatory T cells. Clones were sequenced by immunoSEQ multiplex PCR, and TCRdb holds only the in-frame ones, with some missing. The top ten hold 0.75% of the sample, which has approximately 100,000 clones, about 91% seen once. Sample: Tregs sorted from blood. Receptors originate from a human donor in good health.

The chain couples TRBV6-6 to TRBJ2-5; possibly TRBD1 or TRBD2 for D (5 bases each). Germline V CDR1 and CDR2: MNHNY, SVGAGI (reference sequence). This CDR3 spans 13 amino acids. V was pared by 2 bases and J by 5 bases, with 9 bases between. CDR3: CASSYIWGETQYF. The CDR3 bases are TGTGCCAGCAGTTACATCTGGGGGGAGACCCAGTACTTC.

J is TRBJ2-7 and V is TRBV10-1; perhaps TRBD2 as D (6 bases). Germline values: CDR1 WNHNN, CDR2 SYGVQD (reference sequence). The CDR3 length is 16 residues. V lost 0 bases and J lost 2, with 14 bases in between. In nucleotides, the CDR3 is TGCGCCAGCAGTGAGTCCCCCGGGGGTAGTACCTACGAGCAGTACTTC. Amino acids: CASSESPGGSTYEQYF.

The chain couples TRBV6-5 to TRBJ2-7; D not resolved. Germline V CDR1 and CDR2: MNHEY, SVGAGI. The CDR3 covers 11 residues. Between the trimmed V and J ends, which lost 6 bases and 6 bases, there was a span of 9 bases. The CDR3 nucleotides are TGTGCCAGCAGCCAAGGTAGCGAGCAGTACTTC. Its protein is CASSQGSEQYF.

DNA of the CDR3: TGTGCCAGCTCACCTGTGAATAGCAATCAGCCCCAGCATTTT. Amino acid sequence: CASSPVNSNQPQHF. V and J are TRBV18 and TRBJ1-5; D gene uncertain. V was clipped by 3 bases and J by 0 bases, with 6 bases between them. In germline, CDR1 is KGHSH, CDR2 LQKENI. The CDR3 contains 14 residues.

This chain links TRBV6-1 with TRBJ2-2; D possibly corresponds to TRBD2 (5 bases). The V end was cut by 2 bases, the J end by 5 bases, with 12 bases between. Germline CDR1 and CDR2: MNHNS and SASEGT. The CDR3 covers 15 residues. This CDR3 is CASSEPGLETGELFF. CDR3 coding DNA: TGTGCCAGCAGTGAACCCGGACTGGAGACCGGGGAGCTGTTTTTT.

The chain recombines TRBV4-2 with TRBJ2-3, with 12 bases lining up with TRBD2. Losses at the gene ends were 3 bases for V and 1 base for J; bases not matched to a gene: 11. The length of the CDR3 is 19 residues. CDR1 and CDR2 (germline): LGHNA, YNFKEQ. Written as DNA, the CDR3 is TGTGCCAGCAGCCAGGTGGCTAGCGGGGGGGCCGGTCGCACAGATACGCAGTATTTT. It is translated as CASSQVASGGAGRTDTQYF.

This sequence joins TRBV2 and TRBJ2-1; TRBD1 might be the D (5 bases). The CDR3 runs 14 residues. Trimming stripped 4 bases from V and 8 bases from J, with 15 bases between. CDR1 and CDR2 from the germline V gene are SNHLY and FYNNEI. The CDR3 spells CASSADIHIDEQFF. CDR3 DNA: TGTGCCAGCAGTGCGGACATACACATTGATGAGCAGTTCTTC.

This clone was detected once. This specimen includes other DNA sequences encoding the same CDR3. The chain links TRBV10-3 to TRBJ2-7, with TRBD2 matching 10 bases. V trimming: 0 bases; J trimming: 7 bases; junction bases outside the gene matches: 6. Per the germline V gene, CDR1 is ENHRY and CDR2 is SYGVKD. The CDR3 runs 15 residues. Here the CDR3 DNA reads TGTGCCATCAGTGAGTCGGTTAGCGGGAGGAATGAGCAGTACTTC. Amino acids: CAISESVSGRNEQYF.

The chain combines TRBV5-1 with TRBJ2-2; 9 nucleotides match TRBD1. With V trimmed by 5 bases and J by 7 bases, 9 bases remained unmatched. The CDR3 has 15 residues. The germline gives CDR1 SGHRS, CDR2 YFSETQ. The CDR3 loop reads CASRQGTGLIGELFF. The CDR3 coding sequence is TGCGCCAGCAGACAGGGGACAGGGTTGATCGGGGAGCTGTTTTTT.

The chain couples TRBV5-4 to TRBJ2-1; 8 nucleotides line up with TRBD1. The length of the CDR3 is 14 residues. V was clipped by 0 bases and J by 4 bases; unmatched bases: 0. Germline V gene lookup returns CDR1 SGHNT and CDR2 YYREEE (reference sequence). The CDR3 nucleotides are TGTGCCAGCAGCTTGGGACAGGGGTACAATGAGCAGTTCTTC. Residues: CASSLGQGYNEQFF. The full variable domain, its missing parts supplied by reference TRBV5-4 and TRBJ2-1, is ETGVTQSPTHLIKTRGQQVTLRCSSQSGHNTVSWYQQALGQGPQFIFQYYREEENGRGNFPPRFSGLQFPNYSSELNVNALELDDSALYLCASSLGQGYNEQFFGPGTRLTVL.

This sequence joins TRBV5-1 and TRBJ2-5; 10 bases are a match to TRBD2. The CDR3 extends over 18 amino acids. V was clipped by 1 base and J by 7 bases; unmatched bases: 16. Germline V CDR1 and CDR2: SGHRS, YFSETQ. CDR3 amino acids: CASSLLSAGGAALATQYF. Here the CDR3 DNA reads TGCGCCAGCAGCTTGTTATCAGCGGGGGGGGCCGCCCTAGCGACCCAGTACTTC.

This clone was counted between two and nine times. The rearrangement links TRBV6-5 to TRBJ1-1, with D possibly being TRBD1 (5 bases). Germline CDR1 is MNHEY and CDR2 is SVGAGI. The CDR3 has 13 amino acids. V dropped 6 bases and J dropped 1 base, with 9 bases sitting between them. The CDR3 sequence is CASRRDGNTEAFF. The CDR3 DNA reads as TGTGCCAGCAGGCGGGACGGGAACACTGAAGCTTTCTTT.

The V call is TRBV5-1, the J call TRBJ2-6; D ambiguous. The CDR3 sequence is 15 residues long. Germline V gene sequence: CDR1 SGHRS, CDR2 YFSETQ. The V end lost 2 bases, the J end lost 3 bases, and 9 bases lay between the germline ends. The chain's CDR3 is CASSFQTGGANVLTF. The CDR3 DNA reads TGCGCCAGCAGCTTTCAGACCGGTGGGGCCAACGTCCTGACTTTC. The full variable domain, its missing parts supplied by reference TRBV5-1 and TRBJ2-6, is KAGVTQTPRYLIKTRGQQVTLSCSPISGHRSVSWYQQTPGQGLQFLFEYFSETQRNKGNFPGRFSGRQFSNSRSEMNVSTLELGDSALYLCASSFQTGGANVLTFGAGSRLTVL.

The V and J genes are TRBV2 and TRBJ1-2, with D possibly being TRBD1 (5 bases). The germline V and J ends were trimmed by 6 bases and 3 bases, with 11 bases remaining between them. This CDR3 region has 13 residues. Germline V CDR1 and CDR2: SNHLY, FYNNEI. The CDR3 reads CASRTRDHYGYTF. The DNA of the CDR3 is TGTGCCAGCAGGACCAGGGATCACTATGGCTACACCTTC. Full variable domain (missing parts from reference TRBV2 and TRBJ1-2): EPEVTQTPSHQVTQMGQEVILRCVPISNHLYFYWYRQILGQKVEFLVSFYNNEISEKSEIFDDQFSVERPDGSNFTLKIRSTKLEDSAMYFCASRTRDHYGYTFGSGTRLTVV.

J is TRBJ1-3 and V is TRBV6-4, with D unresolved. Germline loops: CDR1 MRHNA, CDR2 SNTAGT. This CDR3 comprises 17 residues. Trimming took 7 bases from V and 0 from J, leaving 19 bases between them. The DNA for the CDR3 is TGTGCCAGCATTTTTAGGATCCGGGGAAGCTCTGGAAACACCATATATTTT. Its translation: CASIFRIRGSSGNTIYF.

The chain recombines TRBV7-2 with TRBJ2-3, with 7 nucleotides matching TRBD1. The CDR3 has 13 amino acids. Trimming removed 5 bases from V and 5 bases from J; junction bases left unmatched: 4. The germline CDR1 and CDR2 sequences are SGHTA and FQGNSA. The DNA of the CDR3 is TGTGCCAGCAGCCAACAGGGGAGAGATACGCAGTATTTT. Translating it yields CASSQQGRDTQYF. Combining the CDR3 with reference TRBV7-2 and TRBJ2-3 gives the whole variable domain GAGVSQSPSNKVTEKGKDVELRCDPISGHTALYWYRQSLGQGLEFLIYFQGNSAPDKSGLPSDRFSAERTGGSVSTLTIQRTQQEDSAVYLCASSQQGRDTQYFGPGTRLTVL.

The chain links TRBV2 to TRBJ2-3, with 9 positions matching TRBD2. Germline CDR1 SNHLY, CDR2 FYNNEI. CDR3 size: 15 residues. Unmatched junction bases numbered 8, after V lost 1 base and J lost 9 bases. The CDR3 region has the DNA TGTGCCAGCAGTGAAGTATCTAGCGGGGTCGAGACGCAGTATTTT. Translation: CASSEVSSGVETQYF.

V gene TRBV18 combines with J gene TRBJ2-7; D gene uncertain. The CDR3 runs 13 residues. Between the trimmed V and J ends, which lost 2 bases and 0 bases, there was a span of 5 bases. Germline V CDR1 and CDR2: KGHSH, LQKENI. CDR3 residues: CASSPGISYEQYF. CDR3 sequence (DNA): TGTGCCAGCTCACCAGGGATCTCCTACGAGCAGTACTTC.

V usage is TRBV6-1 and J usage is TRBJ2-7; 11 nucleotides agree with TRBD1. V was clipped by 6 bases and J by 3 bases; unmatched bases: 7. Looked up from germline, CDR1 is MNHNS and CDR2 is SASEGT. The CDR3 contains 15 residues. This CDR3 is CASSTTGQGVYEQYF. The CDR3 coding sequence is TGTGCCAGCAGCACCACGGGACAGGGGGTCTACGAGCAGTACTTC.

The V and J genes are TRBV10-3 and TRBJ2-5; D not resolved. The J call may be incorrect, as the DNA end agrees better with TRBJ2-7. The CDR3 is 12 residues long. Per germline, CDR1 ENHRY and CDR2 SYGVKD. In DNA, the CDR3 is TGTGCCATCAGTGGGGATTCGGACGAGCAGTACTTC. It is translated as CAISGDSDEQYF.

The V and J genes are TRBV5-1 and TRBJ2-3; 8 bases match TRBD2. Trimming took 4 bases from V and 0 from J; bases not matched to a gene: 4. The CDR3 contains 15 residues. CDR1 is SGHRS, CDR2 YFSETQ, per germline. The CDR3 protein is CASSPGLGSTDTQYF. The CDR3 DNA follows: TGCGCCAGCAGCCCGGGACTAGGAAGCACAGATACGCAGTATTTT.